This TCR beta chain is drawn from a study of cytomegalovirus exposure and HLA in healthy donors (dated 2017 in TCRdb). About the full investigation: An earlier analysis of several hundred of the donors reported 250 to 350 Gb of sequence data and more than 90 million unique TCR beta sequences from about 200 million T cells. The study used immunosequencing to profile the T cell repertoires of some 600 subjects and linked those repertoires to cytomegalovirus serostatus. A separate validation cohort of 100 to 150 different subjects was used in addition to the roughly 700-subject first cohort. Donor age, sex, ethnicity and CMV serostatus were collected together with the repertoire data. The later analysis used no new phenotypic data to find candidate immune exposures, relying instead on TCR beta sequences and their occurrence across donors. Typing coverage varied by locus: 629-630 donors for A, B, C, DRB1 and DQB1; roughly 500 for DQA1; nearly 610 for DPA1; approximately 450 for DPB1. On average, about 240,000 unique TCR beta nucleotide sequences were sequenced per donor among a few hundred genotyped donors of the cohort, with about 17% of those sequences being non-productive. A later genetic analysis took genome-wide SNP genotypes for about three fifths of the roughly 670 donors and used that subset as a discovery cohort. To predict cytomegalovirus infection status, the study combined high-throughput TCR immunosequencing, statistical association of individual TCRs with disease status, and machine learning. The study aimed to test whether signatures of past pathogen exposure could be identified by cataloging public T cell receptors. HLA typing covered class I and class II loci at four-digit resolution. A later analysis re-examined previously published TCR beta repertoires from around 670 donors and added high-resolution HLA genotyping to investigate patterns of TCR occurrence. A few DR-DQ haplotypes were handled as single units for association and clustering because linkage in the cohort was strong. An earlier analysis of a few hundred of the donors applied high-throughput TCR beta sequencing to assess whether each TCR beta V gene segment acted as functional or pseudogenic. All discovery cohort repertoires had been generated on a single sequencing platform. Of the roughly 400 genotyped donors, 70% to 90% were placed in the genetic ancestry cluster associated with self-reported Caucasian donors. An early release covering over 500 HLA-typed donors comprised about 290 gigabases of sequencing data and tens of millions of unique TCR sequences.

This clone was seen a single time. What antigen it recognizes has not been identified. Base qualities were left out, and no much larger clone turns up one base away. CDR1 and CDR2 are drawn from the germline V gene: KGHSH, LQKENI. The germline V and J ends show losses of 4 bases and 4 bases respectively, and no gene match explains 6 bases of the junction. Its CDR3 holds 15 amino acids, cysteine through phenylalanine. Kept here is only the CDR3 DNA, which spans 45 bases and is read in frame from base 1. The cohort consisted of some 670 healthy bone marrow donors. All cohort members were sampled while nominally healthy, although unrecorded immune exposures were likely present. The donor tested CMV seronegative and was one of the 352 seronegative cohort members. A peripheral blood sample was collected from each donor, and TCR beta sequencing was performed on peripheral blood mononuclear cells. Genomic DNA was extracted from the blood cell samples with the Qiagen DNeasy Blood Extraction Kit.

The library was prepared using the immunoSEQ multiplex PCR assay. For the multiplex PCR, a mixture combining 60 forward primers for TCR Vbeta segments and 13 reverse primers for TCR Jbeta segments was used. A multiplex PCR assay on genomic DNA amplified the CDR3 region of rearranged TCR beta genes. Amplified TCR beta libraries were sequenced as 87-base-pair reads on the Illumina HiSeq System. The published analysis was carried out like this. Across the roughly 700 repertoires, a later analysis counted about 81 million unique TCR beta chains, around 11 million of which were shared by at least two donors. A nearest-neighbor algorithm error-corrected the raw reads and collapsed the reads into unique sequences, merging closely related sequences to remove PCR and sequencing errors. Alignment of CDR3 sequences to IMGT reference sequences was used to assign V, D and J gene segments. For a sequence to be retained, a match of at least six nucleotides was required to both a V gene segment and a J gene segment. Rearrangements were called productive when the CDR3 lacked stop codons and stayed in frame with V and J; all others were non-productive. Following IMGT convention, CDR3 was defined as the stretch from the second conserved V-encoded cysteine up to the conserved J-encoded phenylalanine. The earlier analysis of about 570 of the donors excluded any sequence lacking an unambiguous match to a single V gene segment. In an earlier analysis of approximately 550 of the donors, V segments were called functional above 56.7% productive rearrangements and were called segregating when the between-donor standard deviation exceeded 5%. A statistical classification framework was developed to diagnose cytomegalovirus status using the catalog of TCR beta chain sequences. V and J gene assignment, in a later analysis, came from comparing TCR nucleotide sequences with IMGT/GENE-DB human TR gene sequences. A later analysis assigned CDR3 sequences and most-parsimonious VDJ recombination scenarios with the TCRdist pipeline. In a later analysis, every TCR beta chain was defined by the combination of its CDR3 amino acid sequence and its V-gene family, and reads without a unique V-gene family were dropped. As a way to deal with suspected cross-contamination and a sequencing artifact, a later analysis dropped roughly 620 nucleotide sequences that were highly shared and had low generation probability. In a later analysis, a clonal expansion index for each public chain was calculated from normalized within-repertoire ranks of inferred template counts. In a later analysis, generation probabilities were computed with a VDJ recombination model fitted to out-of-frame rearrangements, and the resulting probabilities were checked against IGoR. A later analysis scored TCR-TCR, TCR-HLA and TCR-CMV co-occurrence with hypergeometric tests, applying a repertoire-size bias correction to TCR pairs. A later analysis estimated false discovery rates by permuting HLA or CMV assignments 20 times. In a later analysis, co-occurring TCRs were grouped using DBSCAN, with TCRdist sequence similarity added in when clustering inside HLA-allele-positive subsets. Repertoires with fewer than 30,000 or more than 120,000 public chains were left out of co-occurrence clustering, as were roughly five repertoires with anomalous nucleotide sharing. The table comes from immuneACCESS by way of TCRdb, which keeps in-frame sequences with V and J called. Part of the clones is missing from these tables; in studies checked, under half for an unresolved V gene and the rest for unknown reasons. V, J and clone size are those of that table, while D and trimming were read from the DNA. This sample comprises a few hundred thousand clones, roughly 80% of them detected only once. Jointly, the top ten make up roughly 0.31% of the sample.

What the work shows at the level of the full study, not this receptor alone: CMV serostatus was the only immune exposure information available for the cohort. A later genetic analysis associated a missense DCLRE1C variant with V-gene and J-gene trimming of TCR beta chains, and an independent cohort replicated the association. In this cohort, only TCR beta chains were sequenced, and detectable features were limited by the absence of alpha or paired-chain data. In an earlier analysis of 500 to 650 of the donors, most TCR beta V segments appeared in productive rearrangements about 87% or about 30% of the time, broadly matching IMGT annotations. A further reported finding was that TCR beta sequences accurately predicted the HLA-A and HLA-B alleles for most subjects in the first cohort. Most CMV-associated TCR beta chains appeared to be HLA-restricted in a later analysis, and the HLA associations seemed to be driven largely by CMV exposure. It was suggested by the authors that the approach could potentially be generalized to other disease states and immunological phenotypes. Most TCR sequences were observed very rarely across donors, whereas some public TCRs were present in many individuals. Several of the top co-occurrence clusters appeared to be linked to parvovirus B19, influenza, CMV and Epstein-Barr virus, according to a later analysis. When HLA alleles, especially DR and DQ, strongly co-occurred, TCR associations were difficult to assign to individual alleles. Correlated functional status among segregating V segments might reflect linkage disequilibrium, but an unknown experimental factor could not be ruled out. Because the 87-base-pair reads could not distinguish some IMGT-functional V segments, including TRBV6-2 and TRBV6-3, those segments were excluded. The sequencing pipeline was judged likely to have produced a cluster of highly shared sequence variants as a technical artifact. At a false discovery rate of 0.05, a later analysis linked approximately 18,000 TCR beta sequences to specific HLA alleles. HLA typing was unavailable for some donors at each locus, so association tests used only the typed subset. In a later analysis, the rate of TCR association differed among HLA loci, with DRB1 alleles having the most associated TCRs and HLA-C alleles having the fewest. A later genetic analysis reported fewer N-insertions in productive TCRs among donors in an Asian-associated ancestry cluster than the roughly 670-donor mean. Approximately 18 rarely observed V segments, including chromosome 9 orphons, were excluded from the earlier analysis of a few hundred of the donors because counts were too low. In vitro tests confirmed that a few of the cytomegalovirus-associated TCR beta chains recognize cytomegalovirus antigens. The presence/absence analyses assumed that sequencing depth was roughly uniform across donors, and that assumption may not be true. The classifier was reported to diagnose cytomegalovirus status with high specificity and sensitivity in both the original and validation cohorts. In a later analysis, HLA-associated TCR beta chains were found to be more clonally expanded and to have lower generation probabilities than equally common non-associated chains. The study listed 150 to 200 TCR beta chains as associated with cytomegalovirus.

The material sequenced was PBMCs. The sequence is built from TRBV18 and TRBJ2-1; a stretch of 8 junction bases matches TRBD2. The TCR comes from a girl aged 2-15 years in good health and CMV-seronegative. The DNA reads TGTGCCAGCTCACGAGCGGGAGCTGAATACAATGAGCAGTTCTTC. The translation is CASSRAGAEYNEQFF.